One and the same sample provided the 28 T cell receptor beta chains below, sequenced in a study of blood T cell repertoires in COVID-19. Sequencing was performed with immunoSEQ multiplex PCR; in TCRdb, only in-frame clones are kept and a portion is missing. The sample consists of 150,000 to 200,000 clones, under 95% of them appearing once. The specimen sequenced was peripheral blood. These TCRs come from a man in his 60s with active or convalescent COVID-19.

The rearrangement uses TRBV4-1 and TRBJ2-2, with a possible D match to TRBD1 (5 bases). The germline CDR1 and CDR2 sequences are MGHRA and YSYEKL. Trimming pared 2 bases from V and 4 bases from J, leaving 14 bases between. The CDR3 is 16 amino acids. CDR3: CASSQLTRAVTGELFF. DNA of the CDR3: TGCGCCAGCAGCCAACTGACCAGGGCGGTCACCGGGGAGCTGTTTTTT.

As for this clone: One end of the junction does not line up with germline, which may come from a read error. The J gene is TRBJ1-4, the V gene TRBV12-3 or TRBV12-4; weak D call: TRBD1 (5 bases). This CDR3 spans 12 amino acids. The chain's CDR3 is CASSFWGGRWVF. The CDR3 coding sequence is TGTGCCAGCAGTTTTTGGGGGGGGAGATGGGTTTTT.

This sequence joins TRBV5-1 and TRBJ2-5; 12 positions agree with TRBD2. Trimming took 0 bases from V and 5 from J; bases not matched to a gene: 8. CDR1 SGHRS and CDR2 YFSETQ come from the germline V gene. The CDR3 runs to 17 residues. As DNA, the CDR3 is TGCGCCAGCAGCTTGGCCGCACTAGCGGGAGGTTGGGAGACCCAGTACTTC. Translation: CASSLAALAGGWETQYF.

The chain links TRBV7-9 to TRBJ1-4, with D possibly being TRBD1 (5 bases). This CDR3 is 16 amino acids long. CDR1 and CDR2 from the germline V gene are SEHNR and FQNEAQ (reference sequence). Deletions cut 5 bases from V and 3 bases from J, with 16 bases between. Here the CDR3 reads CASSHSGDGANEKLFF. CDR3 nucleotide sequence: TGTGCCAGCAGCCACTCGGGGGACGGGGCTAATGAAAAACTGTTTTTT.

The J gene is TRBJ1-3, the V gene TRBV10-3; 7 positions match TRBD1. The germline V gene has CDR1 ENHRY and CDR2 SYGVKD. This CDR3 has 13 amino acids. Trimming removed 4 bases from V and 8 bases from J; junction bases left unmatched: 5. The CDR3: CAISGQGDDTIYF. DNA for the CDR3: TGTGCCATCAGTGGACAGGGAGATGACACCATATATTTT.

The V call is TRBV5-4, the J call TRBJ2-2, with D tentatively TRBD2 (6 bases). Germline assignment: CDR1 SGHNT and CDR2 YYREEE (reference sequence). Between the trimmed V and J ends, which lost 0 bases and 0 bases, there was a span of 12 bases. The CDR3 has 17 residues. The CDR3 DNA sequence: TGTGCCAGCAGCTTGGGGGGCGGGATAGCGAACACCGGGGAGCTGTTTTTT. Residues: CASSLGGGIANTGELFF.

The rearrangement uses TRBV7-2 and TRBJ1-2; the D gene is possibly TRBD1 (5 bases). CDR1 and CDR2 (germline): SGHTA, FQGNSA. Trimming left V 3 bases short and J 8 bases short, with 22 bases between. The CDR3 totals 16 residues. CDR3 region: CASSLSLDKGGEGYTF. CDR3 DNA sequence: TGTGCCAGCAGCTTGTCCCTGGACAAGGGAGGGGAGGGCTACACCTTC.

V is TRBV10-3 and J is TRBJ1-5, with 8 positions matching TRBD1. V shed 3 bases and J 1 base; nucleotides not matched to a gene: 5. This CDR3 has 16 residues. Looked up from germline, CDR1 is ENHRY and CDR2 is SYGVKD. The DNA of the CDR3 is TGTGCCATCAGTGACCAAGACAGGGGAAGCAATCAGCCCCAGCATTTT. Its translation is CAISDQDRGSNQPQHF.

The chain recombines TRBV5-8 with TRBJ2-7; D is unclear. The germline V gene encodes CDR1 SGHTS and CDR2 YDEGEE. V lost 6 bases, J lost 3 bases, and 4 bases lay in between. The CDR3 spans 10 residues. The chain's CDR3 is CASTYYEQYF. CDR3 sequence (DNA): TGTGCCAGCACCTACTACGAGCAGTACTTC.

Regarding this clone: Other DNA sequences in this sample translate to the same CDR3. CDR3 sequence: CASSPGPETQYF. CDR3 bases: TGTGCCAGCTCACCGGGCCCGGAGACCCAGTACTTC. V is TRBV18 and J is TRBJ2-5; D call uncertain. Germline loops: CDR1 KGHSH, CDR2 LQKENI. The V end was cut by 3 bases, the J end by 5 bases, with 7 bases between. This CDR3 region has 12 residues.

The chain couples TRBV5-4 to TRBJ1-4; TRBD1 is a possible D gene (6 bases). Germline CDR1 is SGHNT and CDR2 is YYREEE (reference sequence). CDR3 length: 15 residues. The germline V and J ends were trimmed by 4 bases and 2 bases, with 12 bases remaining between them. The CDR3 spells CASSQFQGTNEKLFF. The CDR3 DNA follows: TGTGCCAGCAGCCAATTTCAGGGGACTAATGAAAAACTGTTTTTT.

The V gene is TRBV6-2 or TRBV6-3, the J gene TRBJ2-2; 10 nucleotides agree with TRBD2. The CDR3 consists of 16 residues. Germline V gene sequence: CDR1 MNHEY, CDR2 SVGEGT. V shed 3 bases, J shed 7 bases, and the junction held 8 bases outside the gene matches. CDR3 nucleotide sequence: TGTGCCAGCAGTTATCACCTAGCGGGAGATGGCGGGGAGCTGTTTTTT. Protein product: CASSYHLAGDGGELFF.

J is TRBJ2-1 and V is TRBV11-3; D may be TRBD2 (6 bases). This CDR3 spans 15 amino acids. Germline assignment: CDR1 SGHNT and CDR2 YENEEA. V was cut by 1 base and J by 5 bases, with 12 bases left in between. The CDR3 reads CASSLGTGANNEQFF. For the CDR3, the DNA is TGTGCCAGCAGCTTAGGAACGGGAGCCAACAATGAGCAGTTCTTC.

The chain recombines TRBV5-1 with TRBJ1-4; 7 bases match TRBD1. CDR3 length equals 15 residues. The germline CDR1 and CDR2 sequences are SGHRS and YFSETQ. Trimming cost V 0 bases and J 7 bases; bases outside gene matches: 6. CDR3 protein: CASSLEGTVGEKLFF. The CDR3 DNA sequence: TGCGCCAGCAGCTTGGAGGGGACAGTGGGTGAAAAACTGTTTTTT.

This clone was seen once. CDR3 coding DNA: TGTGCCAGCAGCACGACAGGGGAGGTAGAGACCCAGTACTTC. It encodes CASSTTGEVETQYF. This chain links TRBV5-4 with TRBJ2-5, with TRBD1 identical over 8 bases. Germline V lookup: CDR1 SGHNT, CDR2 YYREEE (reference sequence). The CDR3 length is 14 residues. With V trimmed by 4 bases and J by 4 bases, 6 bases remained unmatched.

This rearrangement joins TRBV11-2 to TRBJ1-5; TRBD1 might be the D (5 bases). The V gene lost 3 bases and the J gene lost 0 bases, with 12 bases spanning the gap. CDR3 length: 16 residues. Germline-derived CDR1 and CDR2 are SGHAT and FQNNGV. The CDR3 DNA reads as TGTGCCAGCAGCTTGGACAAATCAGGTAGCAATCAGCCCCAGCATTTT. Translating it yields CASSLDKSGSNQPQHF.

The chain couples TRBV30 to TRBJ1-5, with D uncertain. The CDR3 totals 15 residues. In germline, CDR1 is GTSNPN, CDR2 SVGIG (reference sequence). V was clipped by 3 bases and J by 2 bases, with 14 bases between them. The CDR3 coding sequence is TGTGCCTGGAGGTTTGGGAGTGCGGGCAATCAGCCCCAGCATTTT. Protein product: CAWRFGSAGNQPQHF.

This chain links TRBV7-2 with TRBJ1-3, with D possibly TRBD1 on 6 matching bases. The germline CDR1 and CDR2 sequences are SGHTA and FQGNSA. The V end lost 5 bases, the J end lost 2 bases, and 10 bases lay between the germline ends. This CDR3 contains 14 residues. As DNA, the CDR3 is TGTGCCAGCAGCCCGGCAGGGGCTGGAAACACCATATATTTT. Its protein product is CASSPAGAGNTIYF.

V usage is TRBV6-5 and J usage is TRBJ2-2, with a weak D call TRBD1 (6 bases). The V end was cut by 2 bases, the J end by 3 bases, with 7 bases between. This CDR3 has 14 residues. CDR1 and CDR2 (germline): MNHEY, SVGAGI. In DNA form, the CDR3 reads TGTGCCAGCAGTTACGGACAGTACACCGGGGAGCTGTTTTTT. Its protein is CASSYGQYTGELFF.

The CDR3 loop is CAISDIYEQYF. Here the CDR3 DNA reads TGTGCCATCAGTGACATCTACGAGCAGTACTTC. The chain carries TRBV10-3 and TRBJ2-7; unclear D gene. The V end was cut by 3 bases, the J end by 3 bases, with 3 bases between. The germline gives CDR1 ENHRY, CDR2 SYGVKD. The CDR3 sequence is 11 residues long.

The V gene is TRBV10-3, the J gene TRBJ1-4; 7 bases map to TRBD1. CDR3 length equals 14 residues. V dropped 6 bases and J dropped 5; count of bases not matched to a gene: 6. Looked up from germline, CDR1 is ENHRY and CDR2 is SYGVKD. CDR3 in amino acids: CAIRAGTENEKLFF. The CDR3 bases are TGTGCCATCAGGGCCGGGACAGAGAATGAAAAACTGTTTTTT.

The chain joins TRBV25-1 to TRBJ1-1, with D possibly TRBD1 on 6 matching bases. Germline values: CDR1 MGHDK, CDR2 SYGVNS. Trimming pared 1 base from V and 11 bases from J, leaving 11 bases between. CDR3 length: 12 amino acids. The chain's CDR3 is CASSESGVMAFF. CDR3 DNA sequence: TGTGCCAGCAGTGAATCAGGGGTTATGGCTTTCTTT. Together with reference TRBV25-1 and TRBJ1-1, the CDR3 gives the full variable domain: EADIYQTPRYLVIGTGKKITLECSQTMGHDKMYWYQQDPGMELHLIHYSYGVNSTEKGDLSSESTVSRIRTEHFPLTLESARPSHTSQYLCASSESGVMAFFGQGTRLTVV.

The chain joins TRBV12-5 to TRBJ1-4; 7 bases fit TRBD1. CDR1 is LGHNT and CDR2 is FRNRAP in the germline V gene. Germline trimming cut 6 bases from V and 5 bases from J; bases unmatched to any gene: 6. The CDR3 runs 14 residues. As DNA, the CDR3 is TGTGCTAGTGGCCCCACAGGGGTCAATGAAAAACTGTTTTTT. This translates into CASGPTGVNEKLFF.

The chain is built from TRBV18 and TRBJ1-1; 7 positions match TRBD1. Germline assignment: CDR1 KGHSH and CDR2 LQKENI. The CDR3 covers 15 residues. Unmatched junction bases numbered 12, after V lost 5 bases and J lost 6 bases. CDR3 sequence reads: CASSTSGTESAEAFF. DNA of the CDR3: TGTGCCAGCTCAACGTCCGGGACAGAGAGTGCTGAAGCTTTCTTT.

Here the CDR3 reads CASSYVGQAKGNEQFF. In nucleotides, the CDR3 is TGTGCCAGCAGTTATGTGGGACAGGCCAAGGGCAATGAGCAGTTCTTC. V and J are TRBV6-5 and TRBJ2-1; 8 bases agree with TRBD1. V shed 3 bases, J shed 6 bases, and the junction held 10 bases outside the gene matches. The CDR3 runs 16 residues. Germline lookup yields CDR1 MNHEY and CDR2 SVGAGI.

The chain joins TRBV27 to TRBJ1-4, with 7 bases that match TRBD1. This CDR3 has 15 amino acids. The V segment lost 2 bases and the J segment 6 bases; nucleotides outside the gene matches: 6. CDR1 is MNHEY and CDR2 is SMNVEV in the germline V gene (reference sequence). CDR3 in amino acids: CASSLRDRAYEKLFF. The CDR3, as DNA: TGTGCCAGCAGTTTACGCGACAGGGCGTATGAAAAACTGTTTTTT.

This clone appeared a few times. The chain is built from TRBV6-5 and TRBJ1-3; weak D call: TRBD1 (5 bases). The V end lost 8 bases, the J end lost 4 bases, and 12 bases lay between the germline ends. CDR3 size: 13 residues. Germline V gives CDR1 MNHEY, CDR2 SVGAGI. The CDR3 loop is CASYPGGGNTIYF. In nucleotides, the CDR3 is TGTGCCAGCTATCCGGGGGGAGGAAACACCATATATTTT.

The chain combines TRBV5-6 with TRBJ1-2, with D tentatively TRBD1 (6 bases). Deletions cut 4 bases from V and 0 bases from J, with 16 bases between. The CDR3 consists of 16 residues. Germline V lookup: CDR1 SGHDT, CDR2 YYEEEE. CDR3 in amino acids: CASSVTGNPTNYGYTF. In nucleotides, the CDR3 is TGTGCCAGCAGCGTAACAGGGAATCCTACTAACTATGGCTACACCTTC.